A selection of T cell receptor beta chains follows, all from one sample in a study of STAT5B mutations in CD4+ large granular lymphocyte leukemia. Assay: immunoSEQ multiplex PCR; the TCRdb copy retains only in-frame clones and omits some. The repertoire holds under 40,000 clones, with around 66% as singletons. The sequencing input was CD4+ T cells from blood buffy coats. The receptors here all came from a human donor in good health. CDR3s include the opening cysteine and the closing phenylalanine or tryptophan. Fields, in order: V gene, CDR3 protein.

>TRBV5-8
CASSLGRAYEQYF
>TRBV19
CASSAGNLFNQPQHF
>TRBV7-9
CASSSPRTWEGNTIYF
>TRBV14
CASSSYRFRQETQYF
>TRBV7-8
CASSLRTSANYGYTF
>TRBV6-1
CASSDATGGKSSYNSPLHF
>TRBV2
CASNQQGAKYEQYF
>TRBV27
CASSPQGAHQPQHF
>TRBV5-6
CASSLAGQGVGDTQYF
>TRBV2
CASSEGRQFSPLHF
>TRBV5-1
CASSLGDVGLSGELFF
>TRBV2
CATLQGGLLSYNEQFF
>TRBV27
CASSPSRLATQYF
>TRBV20-1
CSARGHYEQYF
>TRBV10-3
CAISEGRSGNTIYF
>TRBV2
CASRNDRGRTEAFF
>TRBV5-1
CASSLEPLTGEKLFF
>TRBV6-5
CASRNGVNTGELFF
>TRBV27
CASSLFTGDYGYTF
>TRBV18
CASSPPRGGSTGELFF
>TRBV30
CAWSASGLYEQYF
>TRBV29-1
CSARPGQQETQYF
>TRBV6-1
CASTQTQGEKLFF
>TRBV5-4
CASSLDRGYGYTF
>TRBV5-8
CASSRPPSNQPQHF
>TRBV10-1
CASGVDTQYF
>TRBV7-9
CASSLGPPSGNTIYF
>TRBV28
CASSLQGANTQYF
>TRBV4-2
CASSQDEGLAGNTIYF
>TRBV19
CASRPTGTGVQPQHF
>TRBV28
CASLGGNEQFF
>TRBV5-6
CASSPGETVGSPLHF
>TRBV18
CASSPPGLAASYEQYF
>TRBV5-5
CASSLQTGGPNEKLFF
>TRBV29-1
CSVGTSGNLAKNIQYF
>TRBV7-9
CASSPDGEYGYTF
>TRBV10-3
CAIKVQGNTEAFF
>TRBV6-5
CASSPGTGNNQPQHF
>TRBV28
CASSFSGTGNLGYTF